This TCR beta chain was obtained from a study of blood T cell repertoires in COVID-19. Background on the study: Samples representing acute and convalescent COVID-19 were sourced from the United States, Italy and Spain.

Some clones are missing from TCRdb's copy, which holds only in-frame ones; the method was immunoSEQ multiplex PCR. Of about 370,000 clones detected, 70% to 90% appear once; the ten largest clones hold more than 9%. Trimming shortened V by 3 bases and J by 5 bases, and 13 bases separated the two germline ends. The CDR3 has 15 amino acids. The germline V gene encodes CDR1 LGHNA and CDR2 YSLEER. This rearrangement joins TRBV4-3 to TRBJ1-4, with unresolved D. The source is a woman in her thirties with COVID-19, enrolled during active disease. The sequenced sample consisted of peripheral blood. CDR3 loop: CASSQDYDQNEKLFF. CDR3 nucleotide sequence: TGCGCCAGCAGCCAGGACTACGACCAGAATGAAAAACTGTTTTTT.